These T cell receptor beta chains were read from a single sample in a study of T cell changes during pregnancy in multiple sclerosis. Libraries were prepared by immunoSEQ multiplex PCR; TCRdb keeps only in-frame clonotypes and omits some of them. The sample has roughly 80,000 clones, over 75% seen once; the top ten hold around 2%. Sequenced material: peripheral blood, taken before pregnancy. These receptor sequences come from a female donor with multiple sclerosis, enrolled in a pregnancy study. Each CDR3 is given with its conserved first and last residue. Fields, in order: J gene, V gene, D gene, clone size, CDR3 protein, CDR3 DNA. A D gene is named only where the DNA matches it firmly. A row's size may be missing; if present it is once, few, many or a size class.

>TRBJ2-5|TRBV28|TRBD1|-
CASSAPSGQGKTQYF
TGTGCCAGCAGTGCCCCTTCGGGACAGGGAAAGACCCAGTACTTC
>TRBJ1-1|TRBV7-2|-|-
CASSLVTGSEAFF
TGTGCCAGCAGCTTAGTCACAGGGTCTGAAGCTTTCTTT
>TRBJ1-1|TRBV18|TRBD1|-
CASSPRATGTEAFF
TGTGCCAGCTCCCCAAGAGCGACAGGGACGGAGGCTTTCTTT
>TRBJ2-1|TRBV15|TRBD2|-
CATSPAGVYNEQFF
TGTGCCACCAGTCCAGCGGGGGTCTACAATGAGCAGTTCTTC
>TRBJ1-2|TRBV4-3|-|-
CASSQISRGNYGYTF
TGCGCCAGCAGCCAGATTAGTAGGGGGAACTATGGCTACACCTTC
>TRBJ1-2|TRBV2|TRBD1|-
CASSVKGQGAIGYTF
TGTGCCAGCAGTGTGAAGGGGCAGGGGGCTATTGGCTACACCTTC
>TRBJ2-1|TRBV7-9|-|-
CASSASRGEQFF
TGTGCCAGCAGCGCAAGCAGGGGCGAGCAGTTCTTC
>TRBJ2-1|TRBV2|-|once
CASRIRSGASSYNEQFF
TGTGCCAGCAGGATCCGTAGCGGCGCGAGCTCCTACAATGAGCAGTTCTTC
>TRBJ1-2|TRBV29-1|-|-
CSVGPGDRDGYTF
TGCAGCGTTGGGCCAGGGGACCGGGATGGCTACACCTTC
>TRBJ2-3|TRBV7-2|-|-
CASSLVEDFYTDTQYF
TGTGCCAGCAGCTTAGTTGAGGACTTTTACACAGATACGCAGTATTTT
>TRBJ2-5|TRBV27|TRBD2|-
CASSLRTSGGYRETQYF
TGTGCCAGCAGCCTCCGGACTAGCGGGGGGTATCGCGAGACCCAGTACTTC
>TRBJ1-1|TRBV7-3|-|-
CASSLLRATEAFF
TGTGCCAGCAGCCTCCTCAGGGCCACTGAAGCTTTCTTT
>TRBJ2-7|TRBV7-9|TRBD1|few
CASSPLRGDRDYEQYF
TGTGCCAGCAGCCCCTTACGAGGGGACAGGGATTACGAGCAGTACTTC
>TRBJ1-1|TRBV5-1|TRBD1|-
CASSGPGQHTEAFF
TGCGCCAGCAGCGGTCCGGGACAGCACACTGAAGCTTTCTTT
>TRBJ1-5|TRBV4-1|-|-
CASSQEVTRSNQPQHF
TGCGCCAGCAGCCAAGAAGTAACGAGGAGCAATCAGCCCCAGCATTTT
>TRBJ1-2|TRBV6-6|-|-
CASSYGGDGYGYTF
TGTGCCAGCAGTTACGGAGGGGACGGCTATGGCTACACCTTC
>TRBJ1-2|TRBV4-3|-|few
CASSQSDRIYGYTF
TGCGCCAGCAGCCAAAGCGACAGGATCTATGGCTACACCTTC
>TRBJ2-5|TRBV7-6|-|-
CASSLNQGKETQYF
TGTGCCAGCAGCTTAAATCAGGGGAAAGAGACCCAGTACTTC
>TRBJ1-6|TRBV7-2|-|-
CASSLQVVNSPLHF
TGTGCCAGCAGCTTACAGGTAGTGAATTCACCCCTCCACTTT
>TRBJ1-4|TRBV6-1|-|-
CASSEGEVEKLFF
TGTGCCAGCAGTGAAGGGGAGGTTGAAAAACTGTTTTTT
>TRBJ2-5|TRBV6-1|TRBD2|-
CASSWTSGRWETQYF
TGTGCCAGCAGTTGGACTAGCGGGAGGTGGGAGACCCAGTACTTC
>TRBJ1-6|TRBV14|-|-
CASSQAPVYNSPLHF
TGTGCCAGCAGCCAAGCTCCGGTCTATAATTCACCCCTCCACTTT
>TRBJ1-2|TRBV18|-|few
CASSRTQGERGYTF
TGTGCCAGCTCCCGAACACAGGGCGAGAGAGGCTACACCTTC
>TRBJ1-5|TRBV7-8|-|-
CASSFSDNQPQHF
TGTGCCAGCAGCTTCAGTGACAATCAGCCCCAGCATTTT
>TRBJ1-2|TRBV18|-|few
CASSQSTGQRGYTF
TGTGCCAGCTCACAGTCGACAGGTCAGAGGGGCTACACCTTC
>TRBJ2-5|TRBV18|-|-
CASSPPAVSETQYF
TGTGCCAGCTCACCACCGGCGGTATCTGAGACCCAGTACTTC
>TRBJ2-1|TRBV5-1|TRBD2|-
CASSFTAVSGGANEQFF
TGCGCCAGCAGCTTTACGGCCGTTAGCGGGGGGGCAAATGAGCAGTTCTTC
>TRBJ2-5|TRBV2|TRBD2|-
CASSEWLAGDSQETQYF
TGTGCCAGCAGTGAATGGCTAGCGGGGGACAGCCAAGAGACCCAGTACTTC
>TRBJ2-5|TRBV2|TRBD1|-
CAQIPGTGGRETQYF
TGTGCTCAAATTCCCGGGACAGGGGGTCGGGAGACCCAGTACTTC
>TRBJ1-1|TRBV9|-|-
CASSAIKGDLNTEAFF
TGTGCCAGCAGCGCGATTAAGGGGGATTTGAACACTGAAGCTTTCTTT
>TRBJ2-3|TRBV7-3|-|-
CASSSGWDTQYF
TGTGCCAGCAGTTCGGGTTGGGATACGCAGTATTTT
>TRBJ2-1|TRBV6-4|-|-
CASSADTYNEQFF
TGTGCCAGCAGTGCGGACACCTACAATGAGCAGTTCTTC
>TRBJ2-3|TRBV5-1|TRBD2|-
CASATSGGTDTQYF
TGCGCCAGCGCGACTAGCGGGGGCACAGATACGCAGTATTTT